These T cell receptor beta chains were read from a single sample in a study of identical twins. TCRdb redid the calling of the 5' RACE reads with MiXCR, one entry per CDR3 protein. This repertoire shows about 700,000 distinct CDR3 sequences, around 6.1% found once; its top ten account for roughly 2%. The sample was naive T cells sorted from blood. The source is a man in his late teens or twenties in good health. Each CDR3 is given with its conserved first and last residue. The size of a clone is reported for some rows only, either as once, few or many, or as a class for expanded clones.

v_gene	abundance	len	j_gene	CDR3aa
TRBV20-1	many	14	TRBJ2-7	CSAKKTGASYEQYF
TRBV20-1	many	16	TRBJ2-5	CSARGLAGRLEETQYF
TRBV21-1	many	16	TRBJ1-5	CASSKVGAQAMQPQHF
TRBV20-1	many	11	TRBJ1-1	CSHRANTEAFF
TRBV12-3/TRBV12-4	NA	17	TRBJ2-7	CASSLTPVSGSSYEQYF
TRBV2	few	14	TRBJ1-2	CASRIGGQGYGYTF
TRBV12-3/TRBV12-4	many	14	TRBJ2-5	CASSLGGLGETQYF
TRBV20-1	many	11	TRBJ1-1	CSFDRVTEAFF
TRBV20-1	NA	18	TRBJ2-3	CSARDPSPSSNLGDTQYF
TRBV5-1	few	17	TRBJ1-1	CASSLATAGTLNTEAFF
TRBV30	many	13	TRBJ2-7	CAWSLDTSYEQYF
TRBV7-6	once	16	TRBJ2-1	CASSLWTWGSYNEQFF
TRBV4-2	NA	17	TRBJ2-1	CASSQEMRASAYNEQFF
TRBV5-1	NA	12	TRBJ2-1	CASRGRVGEQFF
TRBV19	NA	11	TRBJ1-1	CASRTGDGAFF
TRBV5-4	many	14	TRBJ1-1	CASSRSGTQQQAFF
TRBV20-1	many	13	TRBJ1-1	CSAILTGSAEAFF
TRBV5-1	many	16	TRBJ2-5	CASRSGLGGAQETQYF
TRBV5-1	few	15	TRBJ2-1	CASRTGTSISNEQFF
TRBV14	few	16	TRBJ2-2	CASSQSGSAYTGELFF
TRBV7-9	many	14	TRBJ1-1	CASSLGTEAPEAFF
TRBV9	many	15	TRBJ1-4	CASQKGSATNEKLFF
TRBV7-6	few	19	TRBJ2-7	CASSLAWSGGPESSYEQYF
TRBV6-5	many	15	TRBJ2-1	CASSYSILGGNEQFF
TRBV4-2	few	16	TRBJ2-3	CASSQDMGSTWNTQYF
TRBV5-6	many	15	TRBJ1-2	CASSPRLNRDDGYTF
TRBV4-3	many	15	TRBJ2-1	CASSQEPGQPNEQFF
TRBV25-1	once	17	TRBJ2-2	CASSESPGRPTAGELFF
TRBV4-3	few	16	TRBJ2-2	CASSQLAGVQLGELFF
TRBV27	NA	13	TRBJ2-2	CAIATTNTGELFF
TRBV29-1	many	11	TRBJ1-2	CSADRGFGYTF
TRBV12-3/TRBV12-4	few	17	TRBJ2-5	CASSPMTSGRLGETQYF
TRBV10-3	many	18	TRBJ2-1	CAISVSSGTSRRNNEQFF
TRBV12-5	many	13	TRBJ2-6	CASAWSGANVLTF
TRBV20-1	NA	16	TRBJ2-3	CSASLLLAEGTDTQYF
TRBV5-1	many	18	TRBJ2-1	CASSLLSSGGRAINEQFF
TRBV27	many	14	TRBJ2-6	CASSSGSGANVLTF
TRBV19	NA	14	TRBJ1-5	CASSPNGGNQPQHF
TRBV9	NA	16	TRBJ1-2	CASSEHPAQPNYGYTF
TRBV27	NA	17	TRBJ2-1	CASSLRGGGRAYNEQFF
TRBV6-2/TRBV6-3	many	14	TRBJ2-5	CASSLGGAGGTQYF
TRBV29-1	many	13	TRBJ2-2	CSVEILSTGELFF
TRBV9	NA	16	TRBJ2-3	CASSARQGPPTDTQYF
TRBV10-3	NA	14	TRBJ1-1	CAISEGPGNTEAFF
TRBV12-3/TRBV12-4	many	18	TRBJ2-1	CASSFLAGVKVMVNEQFF
TRBV28	NA	14	TRBJ1-2	CASSGWGASYGYTF
TRBV7-6	NA	14	TRBJ1-3	CASSLGVAGNTIYF
TRBV15	many	15	TRBJ2-5	CATSRDQGALETQYF